This T cell receptor (beta chain) stems from a study of T cells after posttransplantation cyclophosphamide. The table came from immunoSEQ multiplex PCR; TCRdb's copy has only in-frame clones and leaves some out. There are about 46,000 clones in the sample; roughly nine tenths occur only once, and around 3% lies in the top ten. The CDR3 runs 19 residues. V was pared by 2 bases and J by 0 bases, with 14 bases of the junction left unmatched. The germline V gene encodes CDR1 LNHDA and CDR2 SQIVND (reference sequence). The clonotype originates from a woman between 45 and 60 years old in good health and a related stem cell transplant donor. This chain uses TRBV19 with TRBJ2-5, with 8 bases lining up with TRBD2. Sequences were obtained from PBMCs. The CDR3 protein is CASSIQRSGTSGYQETQYF. The CDR3 DNA sequence: TGTGCCAGTAGTATACAGAGGTCGGGAACTAGCGGATACCAAGAGACCCAGTACTTC.